This T cell receptor beta chain derives from a study of shared clonotypes between healthy human individuals (dated by TCRdb to 2020 to 2022). Concerning the study at large: A few men and two women, aged 18 to 49 years, made up the cohort. For each donor, CD4 naive and CD4 memory were each run on three plates, CD8 naive on two plates, and CD8 memory on one plate. To estimate repertoire size and how much clonotypes are shared between individuals, the study performed deep sequencing of blood TCR repertoires from roughly five healthy adults. To increase sequencing depth and limit assay-specific biases, different laboratories used diverse techniques to prepare libraries and sequence TCR repertoires. Leukapheresis yielded between about 0.9 and 8.9 billion PBMCs per donor.

The sample holds one count of this clone. It has no known antigen specificity. Base quality data are lacking; no much larger clone is found one base away. Healthy HIV-negative adults with no recently reported acute infections or vaccinations were included as donors. Every donor was a Caucasian adult residing in Nashville, Tennessee, USA. CD4+ T cells were enriched by magnetic negative selection, after which naive cells were positively selected on CD45RA and the negative fraction was taken as the memory subset. After blood collection by leukapheresis, PBMCs were isolated using Ficoll-Histopaque density gradient centrifugation and then cryopreserved in the vapor phase of liquid nitrogen. Purity and quantity of every magnetically sorted T cell population were checked by analytical flow cytometry. Genomic DNA was isolated from every sorted fraction and measured by UV absorbance on a Nanodrop 2000c. General findings and caveats noted by the study authors: The small number of donors limited the genetic and exposure-history diversity represented. Pairwise subsampling led to the expectation that sequencing depth would affect the degree of clonotype sharing among donors. Naive subsets generally had larger estimated clonotype richness than memory subsets did. Incomplete sequencing was indicated by rarefaction of sorted-subset datasets, despite the large sequencing depth. Sampling was limited to blood, and TCR repertoires in tissue likely differ from TCR repertoires in blood. Higher generation probabilities were observed for clonotypes shared by all four sorted-subset donors than for non-shared clonotypes. Across a few donors, about 5% of naive CD4, approximately 3.6% of naive CD8, 2.3% of memory CD4, and roughly 0.4% of memory CD8 clonotypes were shared.

Using the deep immunoSEQ assay, multiplex PCR amplified TCR CDR3 regions from genomic DNA. Genomic DNA extracted from each cell subset was distributed evenly over all wells of several immunoSEQ 96-well plates, and each plate served as one replicate. Each replicate PCR for sorted subsets received about 210 ng genomic DNA, equal to about 30,000 T cell genomes. Purified libraries were measured with a Qubit 3.0 fluorometer, size-checked on a Bioanalyzer 2100, and measured again with the KAPA Library Quantification kit. A separate single-read 150-cycle Illumina NextSeq 550 flow cell was used to sequence each immunoSEQ 96-well plate. The paper's data handling went like this. Because the immunoSEQ output held only junctional sequences and lacked quality scores, the filtering could not match the filtering applied to full-length reads. Sequences were annotated with PyIR, a Python wrapper for IgBLAST v1.9, and V/J genes and CDR3 were assigned using IMGT germline references. Any read was removed if the V/J assignment was weak (E-value above 1e-6), the CDR3 was missing, or the read contained stop codons, out-of-frame junctions, or ambiguous translated residues. A V3J clonotype was defined by an identical inferred V gene, J gene, and CDR3 amino acid sequence. Percentage overlap between repertoires was computed as shared unique clonotypes divided by the size of the smaller repertoire. RTK rarefaction, the Chao1 estimator, and Recon v2.1 estimates of unobserved clonotypes were used to assess repertoire richness. For all TCRbeta clonotypes obtained by the gDNA method from several donors, generation probabilities were computed with OLGA. The source is immuneACCESS, and TCRdb retained only in-frame sequences with V and J called. Part of the clones is not carried over; for the studies checked, unresolved V genes explain less than half of this, and the remainder is unexplained. That table furnishes V, J and clone size, whereas the DNA furnished D and trimming. The sample records about 1.1 million clones, 77% of which are singletons. Of the sample, approximately 0.95% falls within the top ten clones.

Based on the germline V gene, the CDR1 and CDR2 sequences are SGHAT and FQNNGV. There are 15 amino acids in the CDR3, from cysteine to phenylalanine inclusive. The sequence is cut down to CDR3 DNA, 45 bases in frame from base 1. V and J are trimmed by 5 bases and 4 bases, and the gene matches miss 8 bases of the junction. The rearranged segments are TRBV11-2 and TRBJ2-5; TRBD2 agrees with 9 junctional bases. The specimen sequenced was memory CD4+ T cells from PBMCs. Explained via the paper, the cell subset or site label denotes: CD45RA-negative fraction. The receptor's source is a man younger than 35 in good health. Some clones in this sample may be carry-over from other donors' samples. The nucleotide sequence reads as follows: TGTGCCAGCAGCCTGGGGACTAGCAGGGCAGAGACCCAGTACTTC. Its protein is CASSLGTSRAETQYF.